Below are 7 T cell receptor beta chains sequenced from a single sample in a study of CD8+ T cells in alopecia areata. RNA extraction and reverse transcription yielded cDNA as sequencing template. The protocol was immunoSEQ multiplex PCR, while the TCRdb copy is restricted to in-frame clones and leaves out a portion. Altogether more than 200,000 clones are present, 67% being singletons, with the ten largest covering 1% to 1.5%. The sample was CD4+ T cells sorted from blood, taken at week 0. The receptor set was obtained from a human donor with alopecia areata.

The chain employs TRBV29-1 and TRBJ1-2, with D maybe TRBD1 (6 bases). This CDR3 comprises 12 residues. Germline V gene sequence: CDR1 SQVTM, CDR2 ANQGSEA. V lost 6 bases to trimming and J lost 5 bases, with 13 bases between them. The CDR3 coding sequence is TGCAGCGTGGTAAACAGGGTTTATGGCTACACCTTC. This sequence encodes CSVVNRVYGYTF.

This clone was counted once. The V gene is TRBV18, the J gene TRBJ1-1; TRBD1 agrees at 7 bases. In germline, CDR1 is KGHSH, CDR2 LQKENI. The CDR3 runs 15 residues. The junction had 9 bases not matched to a gene; V was cut back by 5 bases and J by 3 bases. CDR3 coding DNA: TGTGCCAGCTCAGCGACAGGGAATCGGGACACTGAAGCTTTCTTT. This codes for CASSATGNRDTEAFF.

The chain recombines TRBV2 with TRBJ1-6; D is possibly TRBD1 (5 bases). The CDR3 spans 14 residues. Per germline, CDR1 SNHLY and CDR2 FYNNEI. Trimming took off 4 bases at V and 8 bases at J, with 12 bases between the two ends. The CDR3 sequence: CASSGRAYDSPLHF. As DNA, the CDR3 is TGTGCCAGCAGTGGCAGGGCTTACGATTCACCCCTCCACTTT. The variable domain in full, completed from reference TRBV2 and TRBJ1-6, reads EPEVTQTPSHQVTQMGQEVILRCVPISNHLYFYWYRQILGQKVEFLVSFYNNEISEKSEIFDDQFSVERPDGSNFTLKIRSTKLEDSAMYFCASSGRAYDSPLHFGNGTRLTVT.

The chain has TRBV6-5 and TRBJ2-2, with a weak D call TRBD1 (6 bases). This CDR3 region has 15 residues. Looked up from germline, CDR1 is MNHEY and CDR2 is SVGAGI. Trimming pared 0 bases from V and 5 bases from J, leaving 10 bases between. Here the CDR3 DNA reads TGTGCCAGCAGTTACTCGGGGGCGTGGACCGGGGAGCTGTTTTTT. This codes for CASSYSGAWTGELFF.

This clone was seen a few times. The V gene is TRBV4-3, the J gene TRBJ2-5; TRBD2 matches 10 bases. The CDR3 spans 15 residues. CDR1 is LGHNA and CDR2 is YSLEER in the germline V gene. J lost 4 bases, V lost 0 bases, and 2 bases had no gene match. The CDR3 loop reads CASSQELAGRETQYF. The CDR3 region has the DNA TGCGCCAGCAGCCAAGAACTAGCGGGGCGAGAGACCCAGTACTTC.

The chain employs TRBV2 and TRBJ2-1; TRBD1 matches 7 bases. The CDR3 spans 12 residues. Per the germline V gene, CDR1 is SNHLY and CDR2 is FYNNEI. Trimming cost V 5 bases and J 8 bases; bases outside gene matches: 3. In DNA form, the CDR3 reads TGTGCCAGCAGTCAAGGGGGCTATGAGCAGTTCTTC. As protein: CASSQGGYEQFF. Drawing the rest from reference TRBV2 and TRBJ2-1, the complete variable domain is EPEVTQTPSHQVTQMGQEVILRCVPISNHLYFYWYRQILGQKVEFLVSFYNNEISEKSEIFDDQFSVERPDGSNFTLKIRSTKLEDSAMYFCASSQGGYEQFFGPGTRLTVL.

The chain employs TRBV5-6 and TRBJ1-2, with 7 bases lining up with TRBD1. This CDR3 spans 16 amino acids. Trimming at V came to 4 bases and at J to 5 bases, leaving 14 bases not matched to a gene. Per the germline V gene, CDR1 is SGHDT and CDR2 is YYEEEE. CDR3 sequence reads: CASSPEGTVGQYGYTF. CDR3 DNA sequence: TGTGCCAGCAGCCCAGAGGGTACGGTGGGACAGTATGGCTACACCTTC.